The 9 T cell receptor beta chains in this list originate from one sample, sequenced in a study of blood T cell repertoires in COVID-19. Generated by immunoSEQ multiplex PCR, the TCRdb table keeps only in-frame clones and is missing some. This table has 200,000 to 300,000 clones, about 86% appearing once. Material: PBMCs or T cells enriched from blood (not recorded which). These receptors were taken from a woman between 40 and 55 years old with acute COVID-19.

The count of this clone is one. The V call is TRBV23-1, the J call TRBJ1-6; no reliable D call. TRBV23-1 is an ORF; its function is uncertain. The CDR3 extends over 18 amino acids. The V and J ends lost 0 bases and 7 bases respectively, with 19 bases between them. CDR3 bases: TGCGCCAGCAGTCAATCGGGTCGCAGGCAGAATAAAAATTCACCCCTCCACTTT. This encodes CASSQSGRRQNKNSPLHF.

Worth noting for this clone: Other DNA sequences in the sample encode the same CDR3. This chain links TRBV11-3 with TRBJ2-1; 10 positions match TRBD2. The trim removed 1 base at V and 0 bases at J, leaving 0 bases unmatched. The CDR3 loop spans 16 amino acids. Germline assignment: CDR1 SGHNT and CDR2 YENEEA. Here the CDR3 reads CASSLGLAGSYNEQFF. The DNA of the CDR3 is TGTGCCAGCAGCTTAGGACTAGCGGGCTCCTACAATGAGCAGTTCTTC.

Only a few counts were recorded for this clone. The chain has TRBV6-5 and TRBJ1-5; D is ambiguous. There are 14 residues in the CDR3. Germline lookup yields CDR1 MNHEY and CDR2 SVGAGI. V dropped 6 bases and J dropped 3 bases, with 12 bases sitting between them. The CDR3 coding sequence is TGTGCCAGCAGGGGCAGTCTGTCCAATCAGCCCCAGCATTTT. Its protein is CASRGSLSNQPQHF.

With respect to this clone: This CDR3 is also generated by other DNA sequences in the sample. The V and J genes are TRBV5-1 and TRBJ2-3; a possible D gene is TRBD1 (6 bases). V was pared by 0 bases and J by 3 bases, with 8 bases between. The CDR3 is made up of 14 amino acids. Germline CDR1 reads SGHRS; CDR2 reads YFSETQ. Written as DNA, the CDR3 is TGCGCCAGCAGCTTGGTTCAGGGGACAGATACGCAGTATTTT. Its protein product is CASSLVQGTDTQYF. The entire variable domain, with the rest obtained from reference TRBV5-1 and TRBJ2-3, is as follows: KAGVTQTPRYLIKTRGQQVTLSCSPISGHRSVSWYQQTPGQGLQFLFEYFSETQRNKGNFPGRFSGRQFSNSRSEMNVSTLELGDSALYLCASSLVQGTDTQYFGPGTRLTVL.

This chain uses TRBV28 with TRBJ1-1; D perhaps matches TRBD1 (6 bases). The germline V gene encodes CDR1 MDHEN and CDR2 SYDVKM. The length of the CDR3 is 13 residues. V was shortened by 6 bases and J by 5 bases, with 13 bases between the two germline ends. The DNA for the CDR3 is TGTGCCAGCAGCCTAGGGGGAGGGACTGAAGCTTTCTTT. Its protein is CASSLGGGTEAFF.

The J gene is TRBJ2-4, the V gene TRBV19; D possibly corresponds to TRBD2 (7 bases). Trimming pared 2 bases from V and 9 bases from J, leaving 11 bases between. Germline V lookup: CDR1 LNHDA, CDR2 SQIVND (reference sequence). The length of the CDR3 is 13 residues. CDR3 DNA sequence: TGTGCCAGTAGTATAACGAGGGGGGGCATTCAGTACTTC. This translates into CASSITRGGIQYF.

The chain carries TRBV3-1 (or the pseudogene TRBV3-2) and TRBJ1-2, with 7 positions matching TRBD1. From germline, CDR1 is LGHDT and CDR2 YNNKEL (reference sequence). V trimming: 5 bases; J trimming: 8 bases; junction bases outside the gene matches: 11. The CDR3 covers 14 residues. CDR3 residues: CASSERIDRAGYTF. CDR3 sequence (DNA): TGTGCCAGCAGCGAACGAATCGACAGGGCCGGCTACACCTTC.

The chain recombines TRBV5-1 with TRBJ2-5; D is possibly TRBD1 (6 bases). CDR3 size: 11 residues. V gave up 0 bases and J gave up 13 bases, with 10 bases separating them. The V gene's germline CDR1 is SGHRS and CDR2 YFSETQ. CDR3 region: CASSLDRAMYF. In DNA form, the CDR3 reads TGCGCCAGCAGCTTGGACAGGGCGATGTACTTC. The full variable domain, completed using reference TRBV5-1 and TRBJ2-5, is KAGVTQTPRYLIKTRGQQVTLSCSPISGHRSVSWYQQTPGQGLQFLFEYFSETQRNKGNFPGRFSGRQFSNSRSEMNVSTLELGDSALYLCASSLDRAMYFGPGTRLLVL.

Only a few counts were recorded for this clone. The V gene is TRBV2, the J gene TRBJ2-5, with 10 bases fitting TRBD1. After removal of 6 bases from V and 5 bases from J, the junction contained 3 bases not matched to a gene. This CDR3 has 13 residues. The germline CDR1 and CDR2 sequences are SNHLY and FYNNEI. The CDR3 region is CASRGQGMETQYF. CDR3 DNA: TGTGCCAGCAGGGGACAGGGGATGGAGACCCAGTACTTC.